Described below is a single T cell receptor beta chain sequence and its context. Germline CDR1 reads MNHEY; CDR2 reads SVGAGI. This CDR3 region has 15 residues. V shed 6 bases and J 4 bases; nucleotides not matched to a gene: 7. These data originate in a study of blood T cell repertoires in COVID-19. Data came from immunoSEQ multiplex PCR; TCRdb stores just in-frame clones and leaves some out. The top ten clones hold around 6.9% of a sample with 150,000 to 200,000 clones, almost 85% of them seen once. Input material: peripheral blood. This sequence was found in a human donor with acute or convalescent COVID-19. The donor label of this sample is uncertain. The V call is TRBV6-5, the J call TRBJ2-7, with 12 bases fitting TRBD2. CDR3 residues: CASRRPSGRGYEQYF. DNA of the CDR3: TGTGCCAGCAGACGGCCTAGCGGGAGGGGTTACGAGCAGTACTTC.